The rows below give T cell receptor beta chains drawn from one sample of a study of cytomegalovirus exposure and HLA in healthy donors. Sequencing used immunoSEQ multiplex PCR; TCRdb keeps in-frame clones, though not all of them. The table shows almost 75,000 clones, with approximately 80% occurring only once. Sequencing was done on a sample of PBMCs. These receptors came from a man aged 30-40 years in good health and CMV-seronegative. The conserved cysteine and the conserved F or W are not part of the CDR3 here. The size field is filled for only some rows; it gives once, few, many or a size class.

CDR3aa: ASSLETGGDKKLF; abundance: .; v_gene: TRBV11-3; j_gene: TRBJ1-4
CDR3aa: ATSRDGGPQRGYT; abundance: .; v_gene: TRBV15; j_gene: TRBJ1-2
CDR3aa: ASSQEGGTGARGGYT; abundance: .; v_gene: TRBV4-2; j_gene: TRBJ1-2
CDR3aa: ASSELRYQETQY; abundance: .; v_gene: TRBV2; j_gene: TRBJ2-5
CDR3aa: ASSEYKTTGNTIY; abundance: .; v_gene: TRBV25-1; j_gene: TRBJ1-3
CDR3aa: ASSGQKNTEAF; abundance: few; v_gene: TRBV18; j_gene: TRBJ1-1
CDR3aa: ASSSTRTETQY; abundance: .; v_gene: TRBV19; j_gene: TRBJ2-5
CDR3aa: ASSSTGGAKLAEAF; abundance: .; v_gene: TRBV28; j_gene: TRBJ1-1
CDR3aa: ASGLEGDTEAF; abundance: .; v_gene: TRBV12-5; j_gene: TRBJ1-1
CDR3aa: ASRRTGGGPYYNEQF; abundance: .; v_gene: TRBV7-6; j_gene: TRBJ2-1
CDR3aa: ASSLERTSGLQETQY; abundance: .; v_gene: TRBV5-1; j_gene: TRBJ2-5
CDR3aa: ASMLEGADTQY; abundance: .; v_gene: TRBV5-5; j_gene: TRBJ2-3
CDR3aa: ASSGLAGAYTQY; abundance: .; v_gene: TRBV25-1; j_gene: TRBJ2-3
CDR3aa: ATSRDLVETQY; abundance: .; v_gene: TRBV15; j_gene: TRBJ2-5
CDR3aa: ASSFPSGGPMPSYEQY; abundance: .; v_gene: TRBV7-2; j_gene: TRBJ2-7
CDR3aa: ASSDRGKNTEAF; abundance: .; v_gene: TRBV6-1; j_gene: TRBJ1-1
CDR3aa: ASSPPGSNTEAF; abundance: .; v_gene: TRBV5-1; j_gene: TRBJ1-1
CDR3aa: ASSDPGGVGTEAF; abundance: .; v_gene: TRBV2; j_gene: TRBJ1-1
CDR3aa: ATSRLWRHTEAF; abundance: .; v_gene: TRBV15; j_gene: TRBJ1-1
CDR3aa: ASSPEPGGQFGNEQF; abundance: .; v_gene: TRBV28; j_gene: TRBJ2-1
CDR3aa: ASSSWDSGYEQF; abundance: .; v_gene: TRBV19; j_gene: TRBJ2-1
CDR3aa: ASRRMQGVEQF; abundance: .; v_gene: TRBV6-5; j_gene: TRBJ2-1
CDR3aa: ASSPREGANTGELF; abundance: .; v_gene: TRBV9; j_gene: TRBJ2-2
CDR3aa: ASSPTGDSSGNTIY; abundance: .; v_gene: TRBV5-1; j_gene: TRBJ1-3
CDR3aa: ASSTYTDTQY; abundance: .; v_gene: TRBV14; j_gene: TRBJ2-3
CDR3aa: ASSPPGHNTGELF; abundance: .; v_gene: TRBV6-5; j_gene: TRBJ2-2
CDR3aa: ASSLRFGQSLSGANVLT; abundance: .; v_gene: TRBV5-1; j_gene: TRBJ2-6
CDR3aa: ASSQAGTRVYNEQF; abundance: .; v_gene: TRBV4-2; j_gene: TRBJ2-1
CDR3aa: ASTYPDRDDNTGELF; abundance: .; v_gene: TRBV28; j_gene: TRBJ2-2
CDR3aa: ASSLGLGGNEKLF; abundance: .; v_gene: TRBV13; j_gene: TRBJ1-4
CDR3aa: AFEKTGSGNTIY; abundance: .; v_gene: TRBV30; j_gene: TRBJ1-3
CDR3aa: ASSTLLTSGGAIDTQY; abundance: .; v_gene: TRBV28; j_gene: TRBJ2-3
CDR3aa: ASSLQGGVFKDEQF; abundance: few; v_gene: TRBV5-1; j_gene: TRBJ2-1
CDR3aa: ASSPWLSDRGSYT; abundance: .; v_gene: TRBV4-1; j_gene: TRBJ1-2
CDR3aa: ASSRVRGGIRTGELF; abundance: once; v_gene: TRBV4-1; j_gene: TRBJ2-2